This T cell receptor (beta chain) comes out of a study of breast tumors, draining lymph nodes, adjacent tissues. Broader study findings: Luminal-like breast cancer showed significantly higher tumor–nontumor repertoire similarity than basal-like. Tumors had less TCR diversity than lymph nodes, more than nontumor tissue. Data fit most tumor T cells coming from lymph node, expanding in tumor.

This clonotype showed up many times. Its antigen remains unidentified. TCRdb processed the multiplex PCR reads anew with MiXCR; each CDR3 protein has one entry. The profile shows 180,000 or so distinct CDR3 sequences, roughly 31% of them singletons. Germline CDR1 is LNHDA and CDR2 is SQIVND (reference sequence). The CDR3 totals 14 residues. Between the trimmed V and J ends, which lost 4 bases and 0 bases, there was a span of 10 bases. Breast cancer patients provided tissue from their axillary draining lymph nodes. The chain employs TRBV19 and TRBJ2-7, with D perhaps being TRBD1 or TRBD2 (5 bases each). The sample comprised axillary lymph node tissue. This sequence originates from a female donor with breast cancer. Some clones in this sample may be carry-over from other donors' samples. This CDR3 reads CASSRGSSSYEQYF. Here the CDR3 DNA reads TGTGCCAGTAGTAGGGGGAGCAGCTCCTACGAGCAGTACTTC. The full variable domain, in which reference TRBV19 and TRBJ2-7 provide the parts outside the CDR3, is DGGITQSPKYLFRKEGQNVTLSCEQNLNHDAMYWYRQDPGQGLRLIYYSQIVNDFQKGDIAEGYSVSREKKESFPLTVTSAQKNPTAFYLCASSRGSSSYEQYFGPGTRLTVT.